A single TCR beta chain is shown here with its context. The table lists this clonotype with a few counts. Its antigen is unknown. No much larger clone exists at a distance of one base, and base qualities are not known. This specimen belongs to a study of T-cell reconstitution after alpha-beta-depleted transplantation in children (dated by TCRdb to 2015 to 2016). Study-level background: Using TCR repertoire profiling, the study followed T-cell immune reconstitution in a quantitative way in children after TCRalphabeta/CD19-depleted allogeneic hematopoietic cell transplantation. What the study reported, not specific to this receptor: The apparently early recovery of alphabetaT-cell counts about two months after transplant reportedly depended on only several hundred rapidly expanded clones that came from non-depleted graft cells. Over the following months the frequencies of hyperexpanded clones went down, and after one year T-cell counts and TCRbeta diversity were mostly credited to newly produced T cells. In some patients, the high TCRbeta diversity seen at day 60 was put down to recipient T cells and intrathymic progenitors that had survived conditioning.

The library was built by means of PCR. Sequencer: Illumina HiSeq 2500. Molecular barcoding was employed in the preparation of TCR libraries, with unique molecular identifiers being used to normalize TCRbeta repertoire quantification. TCRdb's own reprocessing of the public reads used fastp at Q25 and MiXCR and kept productive beta chains. Identical CDR3 proteins give one entry, which carries the most common genes and DNA. This sample lists 700,000 to 850,000 distinct CDR3 sequences; approximately 15% were detected once. Of the sample, around 5% is held by the ten largest clones. Relative to germline, V is missing 5 bases and J is missing 3 bases, with 8 bases of the junction outside any gene match. Spanning cysteine to phenylalanine, the CDR3 consists of 15 amino acids. This entry keeps only the CDR3 DNA: 45 bases, framed from base 1. The germline V gene yields MNHEY for CDR1 and SVGEGT for CDR2. Explained via the paper, the treatment or condition label denotes: allogeneic hematopoietic cell transplantation with graft depleted of TCRalphabeta T cells and CD19 B cells. TCRalphabeta/CD19-depleted allogeneic hematopoietic cell grafts were given to the transplant recipients, all of whom were children.

Sample: PBMCs, mostly from graft donor cells, taken 360 days after TCRalphabeta/CD19-depleted stem cell transplant. Recombination connected TRBV6-2 or TRBV6-3 to TRBJ2-7, and 9 junctional nucleotides match TRBD1. This receptor was obtained from a male patient between 5 and 17 years old who had a stem cell transplant for acute lymphoblastic leukemia, so the T cells may come from the graft donor. The nucleotide sequence reads as follows: TGTGCCAGCAGTCAGGGACAGGGTTTGCGCTACGAGCAGTACTTC. Its protein product is CASSQGQGLRYEQYF.